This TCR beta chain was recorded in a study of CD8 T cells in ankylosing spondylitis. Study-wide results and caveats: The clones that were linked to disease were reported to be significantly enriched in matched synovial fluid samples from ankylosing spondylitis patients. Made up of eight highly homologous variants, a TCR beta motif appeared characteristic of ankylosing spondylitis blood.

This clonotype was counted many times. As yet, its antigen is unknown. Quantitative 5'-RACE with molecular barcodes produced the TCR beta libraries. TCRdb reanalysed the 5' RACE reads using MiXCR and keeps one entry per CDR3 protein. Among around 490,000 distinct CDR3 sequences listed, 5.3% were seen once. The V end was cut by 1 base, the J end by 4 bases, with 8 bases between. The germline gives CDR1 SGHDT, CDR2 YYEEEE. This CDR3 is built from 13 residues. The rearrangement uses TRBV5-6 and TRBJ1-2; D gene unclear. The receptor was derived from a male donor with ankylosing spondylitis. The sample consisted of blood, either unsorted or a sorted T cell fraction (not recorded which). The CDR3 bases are TGTGCCAGCAGCTTGTTTTATTCCTATGGCTACACCTTC. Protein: CASSLFYSYGYTF. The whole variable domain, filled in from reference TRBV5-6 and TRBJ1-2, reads DAGVTQSPTHLIKTRGQQVTLRCSPKSGHDTVSWYQQALGQGPQFIFQYYEEEERQRGNFPDRFSGHQFPNYSSELNVNALLLGDSALYLCASSLFYSYGYTFGSGTRLTVV.